The text below deals with one TCR beta chain. Generated by immunoSEQ multiplex PCR, the TCRdb table keeps only in-frame clones and is missing some. The sample carries fewer than 350,000 clones, 81% recorded once. This sample was taken from a study of blood T cell repertoires in COVID-19. Losses at the gene ends were 6 bases for V and 3 bases for J; bases not matched to a gene: 5. Germline assignment: CDR1 KGHSH and CDR2 LQKENI. This CDR3 has 13 amino acids. V is TRBV18 and J is TRBJ2-7; 7 positions agree with TRBD2. Sample: peripheral blood. This clonotype was sampled from a woman in her sixties or seventies with active or convalescent COVID-19. CDR3 region: CASSPLADYEQYF. The CDR3 nucleotides read TGTGCCAGCTCCCCTCTAGCGGACTACGAGCAGTACTTC.